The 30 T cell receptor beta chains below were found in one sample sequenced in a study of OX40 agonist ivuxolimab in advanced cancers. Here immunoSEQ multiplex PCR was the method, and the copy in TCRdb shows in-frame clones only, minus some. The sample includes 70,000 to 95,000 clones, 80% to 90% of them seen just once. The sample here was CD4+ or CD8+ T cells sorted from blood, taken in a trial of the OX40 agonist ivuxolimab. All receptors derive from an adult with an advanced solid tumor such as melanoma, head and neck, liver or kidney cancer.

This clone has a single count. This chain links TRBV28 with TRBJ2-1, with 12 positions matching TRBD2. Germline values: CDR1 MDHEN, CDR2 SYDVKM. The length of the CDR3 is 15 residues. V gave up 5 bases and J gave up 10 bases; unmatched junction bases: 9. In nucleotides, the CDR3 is TGTGCCAGCAGTCGAGCTAGCGGGGGGGCCCGGGAGCAGTTCTTC. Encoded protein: CASSRASGGAREQFF.

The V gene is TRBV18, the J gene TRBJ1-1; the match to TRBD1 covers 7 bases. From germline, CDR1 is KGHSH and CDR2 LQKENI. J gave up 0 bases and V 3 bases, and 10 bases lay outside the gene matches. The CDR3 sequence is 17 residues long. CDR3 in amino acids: CASSPETGALMNTEAFF. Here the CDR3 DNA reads TGTGCCAGCTCACCCGAAACAGGGGCGCTAATGAACACTGAAGCTTTCTTT. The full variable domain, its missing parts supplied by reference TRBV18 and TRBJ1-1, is NAGVMQNPRHLVRRRGQEARLRCSPMKGHSHVYWYRQLPEEGLKFMVYLQKENIIDESGMPKERFSAEFPKEGPSILRIQQVVRGDSAAYFCASSPETGALMNTEAFFGQGTRLTVV.

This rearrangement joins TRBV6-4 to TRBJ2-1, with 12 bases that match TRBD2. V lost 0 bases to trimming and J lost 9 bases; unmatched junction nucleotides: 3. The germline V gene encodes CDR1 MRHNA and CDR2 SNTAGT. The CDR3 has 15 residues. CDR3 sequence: CASSDSKLAGGEQFF. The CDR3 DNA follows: TGTGCCAGCAGTGACTCGAAACTAGCGGGAGGTGAGCAGTTCTTC.

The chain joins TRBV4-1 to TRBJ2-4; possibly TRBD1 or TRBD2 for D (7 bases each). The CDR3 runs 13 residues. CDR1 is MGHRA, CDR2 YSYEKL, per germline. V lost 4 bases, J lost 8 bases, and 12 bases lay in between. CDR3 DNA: TGCGCCAGCAGCCCTCAGGGGGGGGACATTCAGTACTTC. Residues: CASSPQGGDIQYF.

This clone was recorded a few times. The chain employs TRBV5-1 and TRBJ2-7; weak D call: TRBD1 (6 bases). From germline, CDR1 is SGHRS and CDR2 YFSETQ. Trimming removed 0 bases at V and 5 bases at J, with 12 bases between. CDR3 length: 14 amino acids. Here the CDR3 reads CASSLGWGLNEQYF. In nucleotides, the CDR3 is TGCGCCAGCAGCTTGGGTTGGGGGCTCAACGAGCAGTACTTC.

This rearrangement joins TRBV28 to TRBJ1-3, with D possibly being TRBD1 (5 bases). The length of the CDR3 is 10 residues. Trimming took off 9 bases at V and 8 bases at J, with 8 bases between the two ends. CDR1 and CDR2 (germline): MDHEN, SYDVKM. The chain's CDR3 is CARGGDTIYF. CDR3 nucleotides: TGTGCCAGGGGGGGAGACACCATATATTTT.

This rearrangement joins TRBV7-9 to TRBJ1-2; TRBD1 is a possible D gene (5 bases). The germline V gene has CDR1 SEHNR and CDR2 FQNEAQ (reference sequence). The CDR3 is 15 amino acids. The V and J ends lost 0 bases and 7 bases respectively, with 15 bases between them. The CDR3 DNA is TGTGCCAGCAGCTTAGCGCTCGCGGACACGTCTGGCTACACCTTC. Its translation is CASSLALADTSGYTF. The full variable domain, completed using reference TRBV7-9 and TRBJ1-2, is DTGVSQNPRHKITKRGQNVTFRCDPISEHNRLYWYRQTLGQGPEFLTYFQNEAQLEKSRLLSDRFSAERPKGSFSTLEIQRTEQGDSAMYLCASSLALADTSGYTFGSGTRLTVV.

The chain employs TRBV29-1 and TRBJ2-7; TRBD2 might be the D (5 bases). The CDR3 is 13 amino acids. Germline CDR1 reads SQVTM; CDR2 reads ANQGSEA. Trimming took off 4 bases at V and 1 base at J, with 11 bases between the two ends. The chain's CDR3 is CSVGGLRSYEQYF. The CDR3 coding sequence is TGCAGCGTTGGCGGACTGAGATCCTACGAGCAGTACTTC.

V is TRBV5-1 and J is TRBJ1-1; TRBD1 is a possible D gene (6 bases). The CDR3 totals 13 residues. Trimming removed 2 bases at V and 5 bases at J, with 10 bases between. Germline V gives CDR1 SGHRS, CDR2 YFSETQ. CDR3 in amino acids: CASSLAQGTEAFF. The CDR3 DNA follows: TGCGCCAGCAGCTTAGCACAGGGAACTGAAGCTTTCTTT. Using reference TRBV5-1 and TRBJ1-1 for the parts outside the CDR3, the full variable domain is KAGVTQTPRYLIKTRGQQVTLSCSPISGHRSVSWYQQTPGQGLQFLFEYFSETQRNKGNFPGRFSGRQFSNSRSEMNVSTLELGDSALYLCASSLAQGTEAFFGQGTRLTVV.

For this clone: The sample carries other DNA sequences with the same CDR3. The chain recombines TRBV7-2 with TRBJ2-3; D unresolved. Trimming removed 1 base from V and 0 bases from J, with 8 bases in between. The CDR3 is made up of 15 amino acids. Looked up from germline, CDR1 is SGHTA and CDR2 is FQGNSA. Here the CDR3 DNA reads TGTGCCAGCAGCTTAGTTGCATCTAGCACAGATACGCAGTATTTT. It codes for CASSLVASSTDTQYF.

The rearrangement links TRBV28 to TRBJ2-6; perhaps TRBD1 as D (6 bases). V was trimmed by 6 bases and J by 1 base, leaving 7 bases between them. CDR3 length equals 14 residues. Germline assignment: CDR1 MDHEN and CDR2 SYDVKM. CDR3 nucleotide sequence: TGTGCCAGCAGACAGGGTTCTGGGGCCAACGTCCTGACTTTC. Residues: CASRQGSGANVLTF.

The CDR3 is CASSLVGLESTDTQYF. CDR3 coding DNA: TGTGCCAGCAGCTTGGTGGGACTAGAAAGCACAGATACGCAGTATTTT. The chain joins TRBV5-6 to TRBJ2-3; 8 nucleotides agree with TRBD2. The CDR3 spans 16 residues. Germline V gives CDR1 SGHDT, CDR2 YYEEEE. With 0 bases clipped from V and 0 bases from J, the junction kept 3 bases outside the gene matches. Complete variable domain (other parts from reference TRBV5-6 and TRBJ2-3): DAGVTQSPTHLIKTRGQQVTLRCSPKSGHDTVSWYQQALGQGPQFIFQYYEEEERQRGNFPDRFSGHQFPNYSSELNVNALLLGDSALYLCASSLVGLESTDTQYFGPGTRLTVL.

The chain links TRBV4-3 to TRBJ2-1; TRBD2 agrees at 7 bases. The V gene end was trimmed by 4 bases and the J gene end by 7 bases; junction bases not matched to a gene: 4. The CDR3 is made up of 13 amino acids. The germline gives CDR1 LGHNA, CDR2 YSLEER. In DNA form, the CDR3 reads TGCGCCAGCAGCCTGACTAGCTGGAATGAGCAGTTCTTC. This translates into CASSLTSWNEQFF.

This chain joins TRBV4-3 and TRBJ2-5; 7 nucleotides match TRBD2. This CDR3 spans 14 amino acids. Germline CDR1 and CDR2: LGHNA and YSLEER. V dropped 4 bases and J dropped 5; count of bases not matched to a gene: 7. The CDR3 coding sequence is TGCGCCAGCAGCCTAGGAACGGGAGGCGAGACCCAGTACTTC. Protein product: CASSLGTGGETQYF.

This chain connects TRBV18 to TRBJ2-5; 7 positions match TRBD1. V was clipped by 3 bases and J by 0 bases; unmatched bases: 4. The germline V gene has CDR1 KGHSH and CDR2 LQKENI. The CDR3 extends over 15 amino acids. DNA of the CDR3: TGTGCCAGCTCACCTCAGACAGGGCACCAAGAGACCCAGTACTTC. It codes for CASSPQTGHQETQYF.

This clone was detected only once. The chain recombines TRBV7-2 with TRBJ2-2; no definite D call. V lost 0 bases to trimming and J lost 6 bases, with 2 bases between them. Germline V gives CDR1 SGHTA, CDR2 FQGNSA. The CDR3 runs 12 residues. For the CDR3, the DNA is TGTGCCAGCAGCTTAGCTTCCGGGGAGCTGTTTTTT. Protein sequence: CASSLASGELFF.

The CDR3 DNA follows: TGTGCCAGCAGCGTAGAGGGGGACTTATATGGCTACACCTTC. Translation: CASSVEGDLYGYTF. The rearrangement links TRBV9 to TRBJ1-2, with a weak D call TRBD1 (6 bases). The germline V gene encodes CDR1 SGDLS and CDR2 YYNGEE. The ends were cut back, 0 bases at V and 5 bases at J, with 11 bases in the middle. The length of the CDR3 is 14 residues.

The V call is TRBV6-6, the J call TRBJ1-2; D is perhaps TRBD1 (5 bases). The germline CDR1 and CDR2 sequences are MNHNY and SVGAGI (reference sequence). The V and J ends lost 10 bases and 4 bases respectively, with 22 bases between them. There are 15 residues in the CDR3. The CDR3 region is CATISSAGLIYGYTF. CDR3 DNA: TGTGCCACCATATCATCCGCAGGGCTGATCTATGGCTACACCTTC.

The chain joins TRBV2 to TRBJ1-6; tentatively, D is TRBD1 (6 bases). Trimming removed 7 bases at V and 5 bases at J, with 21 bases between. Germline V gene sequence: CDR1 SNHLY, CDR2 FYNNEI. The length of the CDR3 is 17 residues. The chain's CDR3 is CASIRDTGRQDNSPLHF. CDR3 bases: TGTGCCAGCATTAGGGACACCGGTCGGCAAGATAATTCACCCCTCCACTTT.

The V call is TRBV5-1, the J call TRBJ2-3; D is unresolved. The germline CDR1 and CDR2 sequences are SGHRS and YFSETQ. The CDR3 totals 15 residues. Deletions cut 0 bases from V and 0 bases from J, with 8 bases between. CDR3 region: CASSLDGPSTDTQYF. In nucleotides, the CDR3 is TGCGCCAGCAGCTTGGACGGGCCTAGCACAGATACGCAGTATTTT.

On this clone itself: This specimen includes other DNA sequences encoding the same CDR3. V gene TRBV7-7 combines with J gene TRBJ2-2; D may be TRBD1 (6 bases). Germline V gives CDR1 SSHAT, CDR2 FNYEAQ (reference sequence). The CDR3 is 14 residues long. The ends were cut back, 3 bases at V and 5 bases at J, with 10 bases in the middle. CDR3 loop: CASSLNRVTGELFF. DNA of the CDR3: TGTGCCAGCAGCTTGAACAGGGTGACCGGGGAGCTGTTTTTT.

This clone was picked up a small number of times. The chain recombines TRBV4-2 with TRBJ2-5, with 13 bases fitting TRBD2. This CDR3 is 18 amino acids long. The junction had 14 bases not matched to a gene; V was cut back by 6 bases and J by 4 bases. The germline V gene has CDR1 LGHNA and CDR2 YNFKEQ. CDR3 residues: CASSQRPTSGGAGETQYF. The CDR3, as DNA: TGTGCCAGCAGTCAAAGGCCAACTAGCGGGGGGGCGGGAGAGACCCAGTACTTC.

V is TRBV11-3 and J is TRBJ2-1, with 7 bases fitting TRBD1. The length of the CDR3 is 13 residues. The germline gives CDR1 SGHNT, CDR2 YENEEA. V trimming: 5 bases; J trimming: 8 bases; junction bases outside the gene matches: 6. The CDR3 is CASSPGQVYEQFF. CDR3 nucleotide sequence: TGTGCCAGCAGCCCCGGACAGGTGTATGAGCAGTTCTTC.

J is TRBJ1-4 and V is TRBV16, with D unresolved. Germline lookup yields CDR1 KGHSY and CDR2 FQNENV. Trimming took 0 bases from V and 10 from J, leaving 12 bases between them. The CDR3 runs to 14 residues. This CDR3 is CASSQSTSAGKLFF. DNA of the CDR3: TGTGCCAGCAGCCAATCGACCTCGGCCGGAAAACTGTTTTTT.

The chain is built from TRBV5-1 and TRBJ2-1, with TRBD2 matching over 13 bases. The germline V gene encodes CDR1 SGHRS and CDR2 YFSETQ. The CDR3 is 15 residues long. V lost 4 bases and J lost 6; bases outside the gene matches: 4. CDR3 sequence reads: CASSTGLAGVNEQFF. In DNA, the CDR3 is TGCGCCAGCAGCACCGGACTAGCGGGAGTCAATGAGCAGTTCTTC.

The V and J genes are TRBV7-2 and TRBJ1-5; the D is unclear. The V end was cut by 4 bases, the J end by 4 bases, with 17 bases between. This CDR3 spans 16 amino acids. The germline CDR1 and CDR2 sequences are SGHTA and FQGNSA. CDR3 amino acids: CASSYGSTVRNQPQHF. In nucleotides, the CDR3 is TGTGCCAGCAGCTACGGGTCCACGGTCCGAAATCAGCCCCAGCATTTT.

DNA of the CDR3: TGTGCCATCAGTCCGGGACCATCAACCACCGGGGAGCTGTTTTTT. Translating gives CAISPGPSTTGELFF. The chain joins TRBV10-3 to TRBJ2-2, with D perhaps matching TRBD1 or TRBD2 (5 bases each). Germline values: CDR1 ENHRY, CDR2 SYGVKD. V was cut by 5 bases and J by 4 bases, with 14 bases left in between. The CDR3 is 15 amino acids.

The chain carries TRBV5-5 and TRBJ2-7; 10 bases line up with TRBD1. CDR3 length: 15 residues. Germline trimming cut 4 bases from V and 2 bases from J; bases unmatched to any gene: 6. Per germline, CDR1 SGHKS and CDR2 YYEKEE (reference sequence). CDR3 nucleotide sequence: TGTGCCAGCAGCCGGGACAGGGGACCAACCTACGAGCAGTACTTC. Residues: CASSRDRGPTYEQYF.

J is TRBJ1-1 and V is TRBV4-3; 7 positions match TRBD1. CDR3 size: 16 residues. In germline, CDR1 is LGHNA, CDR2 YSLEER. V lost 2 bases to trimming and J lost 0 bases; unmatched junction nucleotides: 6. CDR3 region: CASSQQTGYLNTEAFF. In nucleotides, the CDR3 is TGCGCCAGCAGCCAACAGACAGGGTATCTGAACACTGAAGCTTTCTTT.

The CDR3 protein is CASSLTGLAGGTDTQYF. In nucleotides, the CDR3 is TGTGCCAGCTCACTTACCGGACTAGCGGGGGGGACAGATACGCAGTATTTT. The chain recombines TRBV18 with TRBJ2-3; 15 bases fit TRBD2. The CDR3 is 17 amino acids. J lost 3 bases, V lost 4 bases, and 5 bases had no gene match. In germline, CDR1 is KGHSH, CDR2 LQKENI.